This T cell receptor beta chain was found in a study of blood T cells in healthy people across ages. Findings of the study overall: Using unsorted PBMCs precluded a conclusive naive versus antigen-experienced comparison.

To note about this clonotype: Its specificity is unknown.

Alongside a J-beta primer mix, a sample-barcoded 5' primer served in a second PCR lasting roughly 7 to 11 cycles. Every molecule of cDNA carried a tag from a template-switch adaptor with 12 random nucleotides. Researchers report that each sample yielded at least 3 million CDR3-containing paired-end reads. TCRdb re-called the 5' RACE reads through MiXCR, storing one row per CDR3 protein. The sample consists of around 1,900,000 distinct CDR3 sequences, roughly 43% of them appearing once. The sample taken for sequencing was blood. The TCR sequence derives from a human donor in good health.

CDR3 protein: CASSTGIWETQYF. Written as DNA, the CDR3 is TGTGCCAGCAGTACAGGGATCTGGGAGACCCAGTACTTC. J is TRBJ2-5 and V is TRBV12-3 or TRBV12-4; a possible D gene is TRBD1 (6 bases). CDR3 length: 13 residues. V lost 5 bases to trimming and J lost 5 bases, with 12 bases between them.